This T cell receptor beta chain was observed in a study of T cells in pancreatic ductal adenocarcinoma. Surgery without prior neoadjuvant therapy was the treatment of the selected pancreatic ductal adenocarcinoma patients. The CDR3 extends over 15 amino acids. V dropped 7 bases and J dropped 8 bases, with 20 bases sitting between them. CDR1 is SGHAT, CDR2 FQDESV, per germline (reference sequence). Assay used: immunoSEQ multiplex PCR; TCRdb lists only in-frame clones, some missing. This table has about 29,000 clones, approximately 90% appearing once. This receptor was taken from a human donor with pancreatic ductal adenocarcinoma. The chain carries TRBV11-1 and TRBJ2-2; D is ambiguous. Sample: PBMCs. CDR3 sequence reads: CASTPGLTLRGELFF. As DNA, the CDR3 is TGTGCCAGCACCCCCGGCCTAACCCTGCGGGGGGAGCTGTTTTTT.